This T cell receptor beta chain was retrieved from a study of CD8 T cells in ankylosing spondylitis. Study-wide points: Characteristic, it appeared, of ankylosing spondylitis blood was a TCR beta motif of seven or eight highly homologous variants.

Libraries of TCR beta came from quantitative 5'-RACE with molecular barcodes. TCRdb used MiXCR to reprocess the 5' RACE reads, holding one entry per CDR3 protein. Among roughly 670,000 distinct CDR3 sequences, around 20% were seen once, and the ten largest hold roughly a fifth. In its sample, this clonotype was seen a few times. Its target is not known. Germline lookup yields CDR1 SGHVS and CDR2 FQNEAQ. The length of the CDR3 is 14 residues. Trimming cost V 0 bases and J 4 bases, with 10 bases left between them. The sample consisted of blood, either unsorted or a sorted T cell fraction (not recorded which). The receptor comes from a male donor with ankylosing spondylitis. The rearrangement uses TRBV7-8 and TRBJ2-7; D not resolved. CDR3 sequence: CASSLAASQYEQYF. CDR3 coding DNA: TGTGCCAGCAGCTTAGCCGCCTCCCAATACGAGCAGTACTTC.